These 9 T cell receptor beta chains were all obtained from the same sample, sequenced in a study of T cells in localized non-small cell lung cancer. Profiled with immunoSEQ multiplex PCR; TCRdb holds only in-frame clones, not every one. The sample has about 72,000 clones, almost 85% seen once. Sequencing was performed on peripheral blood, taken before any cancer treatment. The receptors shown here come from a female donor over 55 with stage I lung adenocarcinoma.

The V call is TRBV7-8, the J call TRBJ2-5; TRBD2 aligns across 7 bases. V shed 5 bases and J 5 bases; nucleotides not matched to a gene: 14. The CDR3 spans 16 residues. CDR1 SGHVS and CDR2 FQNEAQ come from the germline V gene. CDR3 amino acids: CASSQPTRGRSETQYF. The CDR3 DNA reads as TGTGCCAGCAGCCAACCGACTCGCGGGAGATCCGAGACCCAGTACTTC.

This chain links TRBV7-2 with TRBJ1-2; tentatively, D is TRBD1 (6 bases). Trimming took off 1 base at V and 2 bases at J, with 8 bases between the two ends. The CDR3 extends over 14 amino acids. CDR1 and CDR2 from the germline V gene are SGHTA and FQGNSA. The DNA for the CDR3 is TGTGCCAGCAGCTTAGGTCAGGGGAACTATGGCTACACCTTC. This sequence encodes CASSLGQGNYGYTF.

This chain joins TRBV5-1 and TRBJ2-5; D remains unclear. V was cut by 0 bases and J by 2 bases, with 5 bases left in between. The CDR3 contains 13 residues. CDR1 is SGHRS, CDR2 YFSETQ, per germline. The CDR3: CASSLGGQETQYF. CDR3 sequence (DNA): TGCGCCAGCAGCTTGGGGGGTCAAGAGACCCAGTACTTC.

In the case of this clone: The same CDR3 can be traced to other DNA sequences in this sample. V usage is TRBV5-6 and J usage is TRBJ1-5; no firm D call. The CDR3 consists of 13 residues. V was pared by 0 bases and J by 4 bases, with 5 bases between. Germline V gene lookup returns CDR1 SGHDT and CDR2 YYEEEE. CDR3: CASSLGRNQPQHF. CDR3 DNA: TGTGCCAGCAGCTTGGGGCGAAATCAGCCCCAGCATTTT.

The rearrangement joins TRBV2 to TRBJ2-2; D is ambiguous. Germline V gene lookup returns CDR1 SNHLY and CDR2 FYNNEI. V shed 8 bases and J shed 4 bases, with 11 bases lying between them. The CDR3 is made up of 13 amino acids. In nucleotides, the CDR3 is TGTGCCAGCCGGGCAGCCCCCACCGGGGAGCTGTTTTTT. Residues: CASRAAPTGELFF.

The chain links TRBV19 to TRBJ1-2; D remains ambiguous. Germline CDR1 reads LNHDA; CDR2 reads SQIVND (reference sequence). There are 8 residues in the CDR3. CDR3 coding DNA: TGTGGACCGAAGTGTTACACCTTC. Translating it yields CGPKCYTF.

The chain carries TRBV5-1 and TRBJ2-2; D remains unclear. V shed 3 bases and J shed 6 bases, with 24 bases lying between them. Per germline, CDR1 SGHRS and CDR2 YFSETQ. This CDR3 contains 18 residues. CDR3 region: CASSSPGRGWVAAGELFF. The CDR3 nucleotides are TGCGCCAGCAGCTCACCCGGACGAGGATGGGTGGCCGCCGGGGAGCTGTTTTTT.

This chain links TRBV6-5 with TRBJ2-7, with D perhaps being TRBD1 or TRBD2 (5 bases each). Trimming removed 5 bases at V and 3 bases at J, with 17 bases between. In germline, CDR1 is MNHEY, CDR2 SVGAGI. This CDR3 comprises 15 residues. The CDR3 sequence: CASSRDGALVYEQYF. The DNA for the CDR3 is TGTGCCAGCAGTCGGGACGGAGCTTTAGTCTACGAGCAGTACTTC.

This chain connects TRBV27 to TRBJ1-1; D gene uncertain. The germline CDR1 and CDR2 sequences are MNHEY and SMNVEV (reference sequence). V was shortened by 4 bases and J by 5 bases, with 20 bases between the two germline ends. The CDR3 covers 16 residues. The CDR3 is CASSSLPVGLGTEAFF. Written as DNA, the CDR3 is TGTGCCAGCAGTTCCCTCCCGGTCGGGCTGGGGACTGAAGCTTTCTTT.